These 5 T cell receptor beta chains originate from one sample sequenced in a study of blood T cell repertoires in COVID-19. Repertoires were generated with immunoSEQ multiplex PCR, while TCRdb's copy carries only in-frame clones and drops some. The repertoire includes under 350,000 clones, 83% of them detected once, and 8% to 10% sits in the top ten. Sequences were obtained from peripheral blood. The source of these receptors is a woman aged 50 to 60 who had recovered from COVID-19.

The chain has TRBV7-2 and TRBJ1-1; 10 bases line up with TRBD1. The V segment lost 1 base and the J segment 3 bases; nucleotides outside the gene matches: 11. CDR1 and CDR2 from the germline V gene are SGHTA and FQGNSA. The CDR3 runs to 18 residues. In DNA, the CDR3 is TGTGCCAGCAGCTTAGGGAGGGACAGGGGAGTTATGGACACTGAAGCTTTCTTT. Residues: CASSLGRDRGVMDTEAFF.

The V and J genes are TRBV7-9 and TRBJ1-4; D remains ambiguous. Per the germline V gene, CDR1 is SEHNR and CDR2 is FQNEAQ (reference sequence). The CDR3 extends over 12 amino acids. V lost 6 bases and J 7 bases, leaving 9 bases between the germline ends. Written as DNA, the CDR3 is TGTGCCAGCAGGTCCGCGGGTGAAAAACTGTTTTTT. Amino acid sequence: CASRSAGEKLFF.

The chain uses TRBV28 and TRBJ2-7, with TRBD2 as a possible D gene (6 bases). Trimming pared 5 bases from V and 12 bases from J, leaving 17 bases between. CDR1 is MDHEN and CDR2 is SYDVKM in the germline V gene. The CDR3 totals 12 residues. In DNA form, the CDR3 reads TGTGCCAGCAGTCAGACCGGGGGTAAGGGGTACTTC. Translation: CASSQTGGKGYF.

This clone has just a few counts. In nucleotides, the CDR3 is TGTGCCAGCAGCCAAGATCCCAGGCGGCAGTTCTTC. As protein: CASSQDPRRQFF. The chain employs TRBV4-2 and TRBJ2-1; D gene uncertain. Trimming took off 0 bases at V and 12 bases at J, with 9 bases between the two ends. In germline, CDR1 is LGHNA, CDR2 YNFKEQ. The CDR3 is 12 residues long.

The chain is built from TRBV29-1 and TRBJ1-3, with 10 nucleotides matching TRBD1. The length of the CDR3 is 15 residues. CDR1 SQVTM and CDR2 ANQGSEA come from the germline V gene. V dropped 4 bases and J dropped 1; count of bases not matched to a gene: 4. The CDR3 DNA reads TGCAGCGTTGCTCTGGGACAGGGGTCTGGAAACACCATATATTTT. Protein product: CSVALGQGSGNTIYF.